The sequence of this TCR beta chain was determined in a study of blood T cells in healthy people across ages. At the level of the study: For every two T cells, template switching captured about one barcoded beta molecule. Study-level points and caveats: Strongly correlated with naive T cell percentage was TCR beta diversity. Measured against age, TCR beta diversity per million T cells decreased in a roughly linear manner.

The use of a sample-barcoded 5' primer and a J-beta primer mix characterized a second PCR of about 6 to 12 cycles. MiXCR, applied by TCRdb to the 5' RACE reads, yields one record per CDR3 protein. The sample contains 1.8 million or so distinct CDR3 sequences, about 39% of which appear only once. Donors ranged from roughly 6 to 90 years old and were healthy Caucasians in Russia. This clonotype has more than one count but fewer than ten. Antigen: not known. In germline, CDR1 is SEHNR, CDR2 FQNEAQ (reference sequence). The CDR3 is 17 amino acids. J gave up 6 bases and V 3 bases, and 15 bases lay outside the gene matches.

Sequenced input: blood. The receptor was derived from a human donor in good health. V is TRBV7-9 and J is TRBJ2-3, with 7 bases lining up with TRBD2. The CDR3 nucleotides read TGTGCCAGCAGCTTTCCTGGGGGAGGGGCCGTGTGGGATACGCAGTATTTT. Translating it yields CASSFPGGGAVWDTQYF.